This TCR beta chain derives from a study of blood T cell repertoires in COVID-19. As for the study in general: COVID-19 samples, acute and convalescent, were from the United States, Italy and Spain. Nucleic acid was either cDNA or gDNA, and it came from T cells, B-cell-depleted T cells, or PBMCs.

How the authors handled the data: Reference gene primer amplification yielded estimated nucleated cell counts. Profiling relied on immunoSEQ multiplex PCR, and the TCRdb table lists in-frame clones only, not all of them. V, J and clone size reflect that table, while D and trimming were determined from the DNA. Among around 70,000 clones listed, 89% were seen once. Trimming removed 4 bases from V and 2 bases from J, with 9 bases in between. This CDR3 is 13 amino acids long. Germline assignment: CDR1 SGHRS and CDR2 YFSETQ. This clone was counted once. The rearrangement uses TRBV5-1 and TRBJ1-2, with D unclear. The TCR originated in a man aged 80 or over with acute or convalescent COVID-19. Sequenced: peripheral blood. CDR3 sequence reads: CASSLDQNYGYTF. DNA for the CDR3: TGCGCCAGCAGCCTAGACCAAAACTATGGCTACACCTTC.